This T cell receptor beta chain originates from a study of T cell changes during pregnancy in multiple sclerosis. V gave up 7 bases and J gave up 2 bases, with 14 bases separating them. The germline V gene has CDR1 MNHNS and CDR2 SASEGT. The CDR3 length is 14 residues. Sequencing was performed with immunoSEQ multiplex PCR; in TCRdb, only in-frame clones are kept and a portion is missing. The sample has under 55,000 clones; over 85% are singletons. The chain has TRBV6-1 and TRBJ1-2; D perhaps matches TRBD1 (5 bases). Sequencing was performed on peripheral blood, taken in the first trimester of pregnancy. The sequence was obtained from a female donor with multiple sclerosis, enrolled in a pregnancy study. CDR3 in amino acids: CASKTGGFNYGYTF. The CDR3 DNA follows: TGTGCCAGCAAAACCGGGGGATTCAACTATGGCTACACCTTC.